Below, 8 T cell receptor beta chains from the same sample are listed, as sequenced in a study of tumor and adjacent non-tumor tissue in lung cancer. RNA was extracted from bulk tissue without any cell sorting. A modified ARM-PCR protocol with three rounds of nested PCR amplified TCRbeta. From the multiplex PCR reads, TCRdb called clonotypes with MiXCR, one entry per CDR3 protein. The sample records some 100,000 distinct CDR3 sequences, around 75% being singletons. Source material: lung tumor tissue. Every receptor here comes from a woman aged 60-75 years with non-small cell lung cancer.

As to this clonotype: No DNA is shown, since the ends of the CDR3 on it are uncertain; the CDR3 is the one TCRdb lists. The chain links TRBV11-2 to TRBJ2-3; the D call TRBD2 from the table was never checked on the DNA. The length of the CDR3 is 15 amino acids, counting both ends. The V gene's germline CDR1 is SGHAT and CDR2 FQNNGV. CDR3 protein: CANSATGRPHIRSIF.

This clonotype is a singleton in its sample. A read error may produce the germline difference seen at one junction end. The chain couples TRBV11-3 to TRBJ2-5; D possibly uses TRBD1 or TRBD2 (6 bases each). From germline, CDR1 is SGHNT and CDR2 YENEEA. The CDR3 has 14 amino acids. Written as DNA, the CDR3 is TGTGCCACCAGTTCGGGGGCAAATCAAGAGGCCCAGTACTTC. As protein: CATSSGANQEAQYF.

This clonotype was counted at least ten times. This chain links TRBV6-2 or TRBV6-3 with TRBJ1-1; tentatively, D is TRBD1 (5 bases). The length of the CDR3 is 15 residues. Germline CDR1 is MNHEY and CDR2 is SVGEGT. Trimming stripped 2 bases from V and 5 bases from J, with 15 bases between. As DNA, the CDR3 is TGTGCCAGCAGTTACCCGGGCACAGGTTTGACTGAAGCTTTCTTT. This encodes CASSYPGTGLTEAFF.

This clonotype was found many times. J is TRBJ1-2 and V is TRBV10-2, with D tentatively TRBD1 (6 bases). The V gene's germline CDR1 is WSHSY and CDR2 SAAADI. Between the trimmed V and J ends, which lost 7 bases and 3 bases, there was a span of 21 bases. CDR3 length equals 16 residues. The CDR3 loop is CASKKGGPSLDYGYTF. The DNA for the CDR3 is TGCGCCAGCAAGAAGGGGGGACCTTCACTCGACTATGGCTACACCTTC.

Of note for this clonotype: This may come from a read error, since a much larger clone is one base off. The V gene is TRBV20-1, the J gene TRBJ1-4, with TRBD1 identical over 10 bases. Germline V lookup: CDR1 DFQATT, CDR2 SNEGSKA (reference sequence). The CDR3 has 13 amino acids. CDR3 in amino acids: CGTDRGQGEKLFF. CDR3 coding DNA: TGCGGTACAGACAGGGGGCAAGGGGAAAAACTGTTTTTT.

As to this clonotype: A junction boundary mismatches the germline segment, possibly from a read error. The V gene is TRBV11-1, the J gene TRBJ2-7, with TRBD1 identical over 7 bases. The length of the CDR3 is 15 residues. Germline V gene data show CDR1 as SGHAT and CDR2 as FQDESV (reference sequence). The CDR3 nucleotides are TGTGTCAGCAGTCTAGGGGGCACAAAAACCTACGGGCAGTACTTC. Protein: CVSSLGGTKTYGQYF.

The rearrangement uses TRBV28 and TRBJ2-3; D unresolved. The CDR3 runs to 11 residues. V dropped 5 bases and J dropped 12 bases, with 12 bases sitting between them. Germline CDR1 is MDHEN and CDR2 is SYDVKM. The CDR3 sequence is CASSRTETQYF. In DNA, the CDR3 is TGTGCCAGCAGTCGCACAGAAACACAGTATTTT.

With regard to this clonotype: A much larger clone sits a single nucleotide away, making a read error possible. J is TRBJ2-5 and V is TRBV6-2 or TRBV6-3; the match to TRBD2 covers 8 bases. CDR3 size: 17 residues. V shed 6 bases and J 4 bases; nucleotides not matched to a gene: 16. Germline V gene data show CDR1 as MNHEY and CDR2 as SVGEGT. The CDR3, as DNA: TGTGCCAGCAGCCCAGCGGGAGCCACGACGACAGGAGAGACCCAGTACTTC. It encodes CASSPAGATTTGETQYF.